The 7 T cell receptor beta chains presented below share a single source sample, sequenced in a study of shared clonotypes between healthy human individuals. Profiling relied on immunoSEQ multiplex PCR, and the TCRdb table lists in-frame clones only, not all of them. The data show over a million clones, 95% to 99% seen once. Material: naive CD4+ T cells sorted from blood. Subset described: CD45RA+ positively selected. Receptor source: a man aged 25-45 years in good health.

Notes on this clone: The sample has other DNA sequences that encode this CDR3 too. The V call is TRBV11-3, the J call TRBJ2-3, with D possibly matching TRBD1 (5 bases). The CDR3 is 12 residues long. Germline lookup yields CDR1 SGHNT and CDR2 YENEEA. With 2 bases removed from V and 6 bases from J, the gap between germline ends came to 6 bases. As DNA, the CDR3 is TGTGCCAGCAGCTTAAACAGGGATACGCAGTATTTT. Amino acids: CASSLNRDTQYF.

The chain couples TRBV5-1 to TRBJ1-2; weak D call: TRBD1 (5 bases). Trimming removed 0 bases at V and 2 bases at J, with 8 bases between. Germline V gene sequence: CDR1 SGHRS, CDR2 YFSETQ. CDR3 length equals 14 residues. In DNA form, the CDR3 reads TGCGCCAGCAGCTTGGGGGACGTCAACTATGGCTACACCTTC. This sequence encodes CASSLGDVNYGYTF. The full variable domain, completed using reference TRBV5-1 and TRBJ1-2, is KAGVTQTPRYLIKTRGQQVTLSCSPISGHRSVSWYQQTPGQGLQFLFEYFSETQRNKGNFPGRFSGRQFSNSRSEMNVSTLELGDSALYLCASSLGDVNYGYTFGSGTRLTVV.

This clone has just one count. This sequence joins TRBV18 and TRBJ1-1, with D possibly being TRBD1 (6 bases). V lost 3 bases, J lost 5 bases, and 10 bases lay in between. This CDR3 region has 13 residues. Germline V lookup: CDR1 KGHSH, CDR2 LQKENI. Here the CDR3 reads CASSPYRETEAFF. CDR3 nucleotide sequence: TGTGCCAGCTCACCCTACAGGGAGACTGAAGCTTTCTTT.

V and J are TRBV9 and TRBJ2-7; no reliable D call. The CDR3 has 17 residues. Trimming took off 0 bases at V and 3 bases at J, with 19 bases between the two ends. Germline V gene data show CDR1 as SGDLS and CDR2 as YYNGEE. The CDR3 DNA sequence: TGTGCCAGCAGCGTAGGATGGTCCGTGGCTAGTCGCTACGAGCAGTACTTC. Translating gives CASSVGWSVASRYEQYF. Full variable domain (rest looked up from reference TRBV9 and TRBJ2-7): DSGVTQTPKHLITATGQRVTLRCSPRSGDLSVYWYQQSLDQGLQFLIQYYNGEERAKGNILERFSAQQFPDLHSELNLSSLELGDSALYFCASSVGWSVASRYEQYFGPGTRLTVT.

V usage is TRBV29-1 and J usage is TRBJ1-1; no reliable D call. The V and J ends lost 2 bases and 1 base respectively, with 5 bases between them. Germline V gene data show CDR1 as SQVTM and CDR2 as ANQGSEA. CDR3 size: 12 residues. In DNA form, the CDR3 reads TGCAGCGTTGAATTGGGGAACACTGAAGCTTTCTTT. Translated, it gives CSVELGNTEAFF.

As DNA, the CDR3 is TGTGCCAGCAGTGATGACGCAATCGGACCAAGGGCTCAGCCCCAGCATTTT. Translation gives CASSDDAIGPRAQPQHF. The chain uses TRBV6-1 and TRBJ1-5; the D is unclear. The germline V and J ends were trimmed by 3 bases and 6 bases, with 21 bases remaining between them. Germline V gene sequence: CDR1 MNHNS, CDR2 SASEGT. This CDR3 is built from 17 residues.

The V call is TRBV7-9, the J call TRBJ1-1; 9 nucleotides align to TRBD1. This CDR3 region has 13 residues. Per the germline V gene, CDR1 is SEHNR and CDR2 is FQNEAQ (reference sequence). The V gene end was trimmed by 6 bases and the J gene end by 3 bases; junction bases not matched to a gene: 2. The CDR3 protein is CASRTGGDTEAFF. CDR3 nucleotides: TGTGCCAGCAGGACAGGGGGGGACACTGAAGCTTTCTTT.